This T cell receptor beta chain was captured by sequencing in a study of cytomegalovirus exposure and HLA in healthy donors. Findings of the study overall: Analyses of presence/absence relied on an assumption of roughly uniform sequencing depth across donors. The study carried out a later analysis of TCR beta sequences. It associated some 15,000 of them with specific HLA alleles at a false discovery rate of 0.05.

This clone was detected once. The target antigen is unknown. The CDR3 is 14 amino acids. The germline CDR1 and CDR2 sequences are SGHRS and YFSETQ. The V end was cut by 1 base, the J end by 8 bases, with 15 bases between. Primers for the PCR totalled 60 Vbeta and 13 Jbeta. TCRdb keeps only in-frame clones here, not all; method: immunoSEQ multiplex PCR. The top ten clones hold 7% to 10% of a sample with 85,000 to 100,000 clones, about four fifths of them seen once. Sequencing input: PBMCs. The genes are TRBV5-1 and TRBJ1-1; tentative D call: TRBD1 (6 bases). This clonotype was sampled from a human donor in good health. The CDR3 DNA follows: TGCGCCAGCAGCTTGACCAACATTAGGGGGGAAGCTTTCTTT. It is translated as CASSLTNIRGEAFF.